This TCR beta chain was observed in a study of blood T cell repertoires in COVID-19. Study context: Donors in the United States, Italy and Spain gave samples during acute or convalescent COVID-19. In each case, the material was cDNA or gDNA derived from T cells, B-cell-depleted T cells, or PBMCs.

In the original workflow: Amplification of reference gene primers was used by the study to estimate nucleated cell counts. Measured with immunoSEQ multiplex PCR; TCRdb has only the in-frame clones, and not every one. V and J calls and clone size are given by that table; D and trimming were obtained from the DNA. Counted here are 100,000 to 120,000 clones, 81% occurring once; the ten biggest clones make up under 2%. In this sample, this clone turned up a few times. The J segment lost 5 bases and the V segment lost 7 bases, leaving 8 bases of the junction unmatched. CDR3 length equals 13 residues. Germline V gives CDR1 SGHRS, CDR2 YFSETQ.

The chain employs TRBV5-1 and TRBJ2-5; 7 bases are shared with TRBD1. Sequenced material: peripheral blood. The TCR comes from a man between 45 and 60 years old with acute or convalescent COVID-19. The CDR3 region has the DNA TGCGCCAGCTCCTACAGGGGAAGGGAGACCCAGTACTTC. Amino acid sequence: CASSYRGRETQYF. Together with reference TRBV5-1 and TRBJ2-5, the CDR3 gives the full variable domain: KAGVTQTPRYLIKTRGQQVTLSCSPISGHRSVSWYQQTPGQGLQFLFEYFSETQRNKGNFPGRFSGRQFSNSRSEMNVSTLELGDSALYLCASSYRGRETQYFGPGTRLLVL.